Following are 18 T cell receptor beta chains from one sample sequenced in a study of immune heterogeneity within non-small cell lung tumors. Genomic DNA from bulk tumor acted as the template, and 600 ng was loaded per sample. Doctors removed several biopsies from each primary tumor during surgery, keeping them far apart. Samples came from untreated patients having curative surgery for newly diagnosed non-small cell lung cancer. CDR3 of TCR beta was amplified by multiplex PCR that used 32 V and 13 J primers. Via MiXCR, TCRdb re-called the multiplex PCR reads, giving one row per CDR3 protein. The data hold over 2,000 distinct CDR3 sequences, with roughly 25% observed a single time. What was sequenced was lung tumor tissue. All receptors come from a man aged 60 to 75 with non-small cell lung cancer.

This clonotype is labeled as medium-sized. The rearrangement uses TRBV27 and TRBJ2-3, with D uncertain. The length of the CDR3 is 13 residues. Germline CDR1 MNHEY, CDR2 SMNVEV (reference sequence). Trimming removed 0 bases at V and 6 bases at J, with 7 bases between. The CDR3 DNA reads TGTGCCAGCAGTTTATCTTTTTTTGATACGCAGTATTTT. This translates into CASSLSFFDTQYF.

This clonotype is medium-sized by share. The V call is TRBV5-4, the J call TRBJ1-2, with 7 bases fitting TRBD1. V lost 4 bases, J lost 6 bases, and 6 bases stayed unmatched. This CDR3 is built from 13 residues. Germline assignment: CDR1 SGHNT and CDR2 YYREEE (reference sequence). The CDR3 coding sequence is TGTGCCAGCAGCGGGGACAGCATCCATGGCTACACCTTC. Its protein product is CASSGDSIHGYTF.

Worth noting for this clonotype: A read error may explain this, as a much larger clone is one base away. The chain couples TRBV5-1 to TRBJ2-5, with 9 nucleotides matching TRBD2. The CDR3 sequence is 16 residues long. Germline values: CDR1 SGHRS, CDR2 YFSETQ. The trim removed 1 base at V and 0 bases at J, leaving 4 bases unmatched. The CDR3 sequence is CASSLHLAGYQETQYF. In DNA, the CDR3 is TGCGCCAGCAGCTTGCATCTAGCGGGGTACCAAGAGACCCAGTACTTC.

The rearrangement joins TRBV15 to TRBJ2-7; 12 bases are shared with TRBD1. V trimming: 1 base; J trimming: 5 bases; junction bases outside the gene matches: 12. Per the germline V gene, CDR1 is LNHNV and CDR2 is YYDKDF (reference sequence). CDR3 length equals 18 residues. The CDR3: CATSRAAGQGARMDEQYF. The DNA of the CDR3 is TGTGCCACCAGCAGAGCCGCGGGACAGGGGGCCAGGATGGACGAGCAGTACTTC.

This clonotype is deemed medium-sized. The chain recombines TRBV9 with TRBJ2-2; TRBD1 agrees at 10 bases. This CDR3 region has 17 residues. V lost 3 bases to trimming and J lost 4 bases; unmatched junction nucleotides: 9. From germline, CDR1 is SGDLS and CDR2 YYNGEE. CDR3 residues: CASSDPGTGVGTGELFF. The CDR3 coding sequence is TGTGCCAGCAGCGACCCTGGGACAGGGGTCGGCACCGGGGAGCTGTTTTTT.

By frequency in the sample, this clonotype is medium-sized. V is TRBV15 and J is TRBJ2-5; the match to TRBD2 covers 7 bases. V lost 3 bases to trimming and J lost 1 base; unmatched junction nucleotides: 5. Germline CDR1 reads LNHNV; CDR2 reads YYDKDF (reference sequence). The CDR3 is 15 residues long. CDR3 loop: CATSRGGRSQETQYF. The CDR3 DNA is TGTGCCACCAGCAGGGGGGGGAGAAGCCAAGAGACCCAGTACTTC.

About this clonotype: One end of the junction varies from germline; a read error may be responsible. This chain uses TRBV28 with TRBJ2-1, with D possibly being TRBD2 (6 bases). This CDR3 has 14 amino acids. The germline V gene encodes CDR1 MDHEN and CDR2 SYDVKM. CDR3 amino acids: CASRGGRSSNEKFF. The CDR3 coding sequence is TGTGCCAGCAGGGGGGGACGATCCAGCAATGAGAAGTTCTTC.

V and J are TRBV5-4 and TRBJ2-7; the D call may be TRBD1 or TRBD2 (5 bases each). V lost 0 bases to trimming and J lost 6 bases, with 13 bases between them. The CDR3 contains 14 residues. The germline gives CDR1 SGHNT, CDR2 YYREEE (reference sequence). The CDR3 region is CASSLVGEHGEQYF. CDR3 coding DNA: TGTGCCAGCAGCTTGGTGGGGGAACATGGCGAGCAGTACTTC.

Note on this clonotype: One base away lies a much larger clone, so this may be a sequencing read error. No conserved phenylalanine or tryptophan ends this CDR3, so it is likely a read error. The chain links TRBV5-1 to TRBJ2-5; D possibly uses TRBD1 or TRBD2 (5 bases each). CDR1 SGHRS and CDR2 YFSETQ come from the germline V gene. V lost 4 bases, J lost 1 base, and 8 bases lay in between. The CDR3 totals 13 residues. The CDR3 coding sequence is TGCGCCAGCAGCGAGGGGTTCCAAGAGACCCAGTACTCC. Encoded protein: CASSEGFQETQYS.

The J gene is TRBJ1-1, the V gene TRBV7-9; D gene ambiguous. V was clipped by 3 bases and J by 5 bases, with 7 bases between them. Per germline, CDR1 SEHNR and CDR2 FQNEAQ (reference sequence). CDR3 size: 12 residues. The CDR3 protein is CASSLERTEAFF. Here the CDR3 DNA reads TGTGCCAGCAGCTTGGAAAGGACTGAAGCTTTCTTT.

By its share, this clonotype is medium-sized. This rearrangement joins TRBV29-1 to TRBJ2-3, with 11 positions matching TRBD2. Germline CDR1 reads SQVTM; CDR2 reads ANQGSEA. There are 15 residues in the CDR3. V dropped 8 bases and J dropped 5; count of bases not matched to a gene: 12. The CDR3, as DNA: TGCAGCACGGTAGATAGCGGGAGGGCCGGAGATACGCAGTATTTT. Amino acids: CSTVDSGRAGDTQYF.

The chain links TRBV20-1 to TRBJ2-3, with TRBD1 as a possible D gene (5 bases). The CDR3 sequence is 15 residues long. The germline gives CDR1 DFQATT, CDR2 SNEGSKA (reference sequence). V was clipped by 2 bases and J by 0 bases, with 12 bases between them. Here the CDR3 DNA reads TGCAGTGCTAGATGGGGCGGAGCTAGCACAGATACGCAGTATTTT. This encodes CSARWGGASTDTQYF.

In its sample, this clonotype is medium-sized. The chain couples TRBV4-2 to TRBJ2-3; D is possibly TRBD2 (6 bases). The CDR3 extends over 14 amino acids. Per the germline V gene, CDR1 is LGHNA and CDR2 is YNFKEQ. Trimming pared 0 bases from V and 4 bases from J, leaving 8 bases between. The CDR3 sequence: CASSQDRGSDTQYF. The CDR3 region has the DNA TGTGCCAGCAGCCAAGATCGGGGGTCAGATACGCAGTATTTT.

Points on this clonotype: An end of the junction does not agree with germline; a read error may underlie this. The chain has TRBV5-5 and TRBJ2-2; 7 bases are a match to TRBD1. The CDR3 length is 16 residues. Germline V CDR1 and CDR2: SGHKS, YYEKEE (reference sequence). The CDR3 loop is CANSLADRVGTGELFF. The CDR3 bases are TGTGCCAACAGCTTGGCAGACAGGGTTGGGACCGGGGAGCTGTTTTTT.

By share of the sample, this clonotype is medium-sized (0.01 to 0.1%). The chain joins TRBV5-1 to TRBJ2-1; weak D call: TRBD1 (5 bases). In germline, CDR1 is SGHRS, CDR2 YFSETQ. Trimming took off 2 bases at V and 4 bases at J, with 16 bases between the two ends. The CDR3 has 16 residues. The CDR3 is CASSLQDRSKYNEQFF. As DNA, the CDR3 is TGCGCCAGCAGCTTACAGGACCGAAGTAAATACAATGAGCAGTTCTTC.

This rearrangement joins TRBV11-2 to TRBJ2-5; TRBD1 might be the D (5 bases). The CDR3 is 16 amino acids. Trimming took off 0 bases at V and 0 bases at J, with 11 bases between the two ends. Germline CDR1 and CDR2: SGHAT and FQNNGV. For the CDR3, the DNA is TGTGCCAGCAGCTTAGATCGGTACAGGTACCAAGAGACCCAGTACTTC. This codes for CASSLDRYRYQETQYF.

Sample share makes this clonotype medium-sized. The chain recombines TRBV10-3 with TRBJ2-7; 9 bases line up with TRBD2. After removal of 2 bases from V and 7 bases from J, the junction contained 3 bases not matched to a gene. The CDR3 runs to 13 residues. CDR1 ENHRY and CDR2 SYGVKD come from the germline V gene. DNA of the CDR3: TGTGCCATCAGTGAGGGCGGGGGGGTGGAGCAGTACTTC. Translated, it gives CAISEGGGVEQYF.

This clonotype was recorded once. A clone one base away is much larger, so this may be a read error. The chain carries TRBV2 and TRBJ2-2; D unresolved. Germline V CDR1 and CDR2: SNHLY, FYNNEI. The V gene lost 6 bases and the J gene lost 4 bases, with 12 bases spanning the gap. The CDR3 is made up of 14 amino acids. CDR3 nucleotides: TGTGCCAGCAGATTCGCCCGAGGCACCGGGGAGCTGTTTTTT. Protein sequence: CASRFARGTGELFF. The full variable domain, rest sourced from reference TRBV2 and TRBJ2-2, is EPEVTQTPSHQVTQMGQEVILRCVPISNHLYFYWYRQILGQKVEFLVSFYNNEISEKSEIFDDQFSVERPDGSNFTLKIRSTKLEDSAMYFCASRFARGTGELFFGEGSRLTVL.